The 6 T cell receptor beta chains below come from one sample, sequenced in a study of PD-L1 blockade in urothelial cancer. TCRdb keeps only in-frame clones here, not all; method: immunoSEQ multiplex PCR. The table lists roughly 60,000 clones, around 79% of them singletons, with 3.5% to 5.5% in the top ten. The sequencing here drew on PBMCs, taken around atezolizumab (anti-PD-L1) treatment. Source of these receptors: a man between 70 and 80 years old with urothelial cancer.

This clone was detected only once. The V call is TRBV14, the J call TRBJ2-5, with 12 bases that match TRBD1. The trim removed 4 bases at V and 3 bases at J, leaving 6 bases unmatched. Per germline, CDR1 SGHDN and CDR2 FVKESK. There are 16 residues in the CDR3. The DNA for the CDR3 is TGTGCCAGCAGCCCCGGGACAGGGGGCCGGGAAGAGACCCAGTACTTC. It specifies CASSPGTGGREETQYF.

This chain joins TRBV6-1 and TRBJ1-1; 8 bases agree with TRBD1. The length of the CDR3 is 12 residues. Germline V CDR1 and CDR2: MNHNS, SASEGT. The CDR3 spells CATGTGNTEAFF. The CDR3 bases are TGTGCAACCGGGACAGGGAACACTGAAGCTTTCTTT.

The chain recombines TRBV9 with TRBJ2-2; a weak D match, TRBD1 (5 bases). The germline V gene encodes CDR1 SGDLS and CDR2 YYNGEE. The CDR3 consists of 16 residues. The germline V and J ends were trimmed by 0 bases and 3 bases, with 12 bases remaining between them. CDR3 in amino acids: CASSVGPGQDTGELFF. CDR3 nucleotides: TGTGCCAGCAGCGTAGGGCCTGGACAAGACACCGGGGAGCTGTTTTTT.

This clone was observed a handful of times. The V and J genes are TRBV19 and TRBJ2-1; D perhaps matches TRBD2 (6 bases). Germline-derived CDR1 and CDR2 are LNHDA and SQIVND (reference sequence). Trimming left V 4 bases short and J 4 bases short, with 17 bases between. The CDR3 has 16 residues. The CDR3, as DNA: TGTGCCAGTAGTACGGGCCCGGGGGACCGATACAATGAGCAGTTCTTC. This gives the protein CASSTGPGDRYNEQFF.

V is TRBV7-2 and J is TRBJ1-1, with a tentative D call TRBD1 (6 bases). Germline V gene lookup returns CDR1 SGHTA and CDR2 FQGNSA. This CDR3 has 15 residues. V was clipped by 1 base and J by 4 bases, with 13 bases between them. The CDR3 coding sequence is TGTGCCAGCAGCTTAGTGGGGGCGCTCATCACTGAAGCTTTCTTT. As protein: CASSLVGALITEAFF. The full variable domain, in which reference TRBV7-2 and TRBJ1-1 provide the parts outside the CDR3, is GAGVSQSPSNKVTEKGKDVELRCDPISGHTALYWYRQSLGQGLEFLIYFQGNSAPDKSGLPSDRFSAERTGGSVSTLTIQRTQQEDSAVYLCASSLVGALITEAFFGQGTRLTVV.

This clone was detected only a few times. Other nucleotide sequences from this sample produce the same CDR3. The chain employs TRBV6-6 and TRBJ1-1; a possible D gene is TRBD1 (6 bases). The CDR3 totals 13 residues. The V and J ends lost 2 bases and 3 bases respectively, with 7 bases between them. Germline-derived CDR1 and CDR2 are MNHNY and SVGAGI (reference sequence). The CDR3 DNA reads as TGTGCCAGCAGTTACAAGGGGGACACTGAAGCTTTCTTT. As protein: CASSYKGDTEAFF.